This T cell receptor (beta chain) came from a study of T cells in Graves' hyperthyroidism and ophthalmopathy. Whole-study results and caveats: Blood also showed most of the thyroid clonotypes that were expanded above 0.001.

PBMCs were obtained from 10 ml fresh peripheral blood. Germline CDR1 is MNHNS and CDR2 is SASEGT. V lost 0 bases and J lost 3, with 9 bases in between. The CDR3 consists of 14 residues. TCR beta CDR3 regions were amplified from RNA transcripts. The study used the HTBI primer set for a first-round RT-PCR of the TCR CDR3. MiXCR was run by TCRdb on the multiplex PCR reads, yielding one entry per CDR3 protein. This sample has some 140,000 distinct CDR3 sequences, with more than 20% found just once. This clonotype was seen ten or more times. Its matching antigen is unknown. This TCR was recovered from a woman aged 50 to 65 with Graves' hyperthyroidism that later progressed to Graves' ophthalmopathy. What was sequenced was blood. The chain couples TRBV6-1 to TRBJ2-7, with TRBD2 as a possible D gene (6 bases). The CDR3 sequence: CASSEANGGYEQYF. The CDR3 region has the DNA TGTGCCAGCAGTGAAGCCAACGGGGGCTACGAGCAGTACTTC.